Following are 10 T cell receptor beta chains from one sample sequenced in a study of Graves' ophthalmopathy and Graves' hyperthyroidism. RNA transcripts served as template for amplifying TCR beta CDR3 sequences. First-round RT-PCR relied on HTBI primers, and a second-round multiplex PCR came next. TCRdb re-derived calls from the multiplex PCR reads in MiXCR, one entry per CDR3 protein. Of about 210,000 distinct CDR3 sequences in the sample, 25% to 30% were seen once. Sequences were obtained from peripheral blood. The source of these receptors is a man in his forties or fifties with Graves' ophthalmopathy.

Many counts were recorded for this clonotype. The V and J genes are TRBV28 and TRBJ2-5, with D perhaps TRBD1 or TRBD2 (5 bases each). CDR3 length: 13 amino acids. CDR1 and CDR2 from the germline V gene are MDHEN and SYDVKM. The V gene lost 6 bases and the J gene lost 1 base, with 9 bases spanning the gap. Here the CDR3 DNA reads TGTGCCAGCAGCTTGGGGGTCCAAGAGACCCAGTACTTC. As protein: CASSLGVQETQYF.

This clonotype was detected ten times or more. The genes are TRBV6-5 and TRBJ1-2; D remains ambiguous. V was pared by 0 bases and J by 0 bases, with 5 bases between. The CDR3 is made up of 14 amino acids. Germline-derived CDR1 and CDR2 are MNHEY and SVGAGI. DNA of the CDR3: TGTGCCAGCAGTTACTCAGGCTCTAACTATGGCTACACCTTC. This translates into CASSYSGSNYGYTF.

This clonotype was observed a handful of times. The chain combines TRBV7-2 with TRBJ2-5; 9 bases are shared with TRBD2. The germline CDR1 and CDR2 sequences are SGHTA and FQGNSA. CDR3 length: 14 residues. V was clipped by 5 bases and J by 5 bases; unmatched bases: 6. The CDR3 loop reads CASSQTGTSETQYF. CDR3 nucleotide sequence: TGTGCCAGCAGCCAAACCGGGACTAGCGAGACCCAGTACTTC.

CDR3 residues: CASSLAVTGEGEETQYF. DNA of the CDR3: TGTGCCAGCAGCTTAGCGGTAACGGGAGAAGGGGAAGAGACCCAGTACTTC. The chain combines TRBV7-8 with TRBJ2-5, with D perhaps matching TRBD2 (6 bases). Per germline, CDR1 SGHVS and CDR2 FQNEAQ. The CDR3 loop spans 17 amino acids. V was clipped by 0 bases and J by 3 bases, with 17 bases between them.

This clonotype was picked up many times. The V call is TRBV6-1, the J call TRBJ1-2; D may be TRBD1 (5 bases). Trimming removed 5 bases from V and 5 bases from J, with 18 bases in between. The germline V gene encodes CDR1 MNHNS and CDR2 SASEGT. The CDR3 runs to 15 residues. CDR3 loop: CASSKSHGAGYGYTF. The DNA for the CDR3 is TGTGCCAGCAGTAAATCACATGGGGCAGGGTATGGCTACACCTTC.

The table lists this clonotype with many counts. The CDR3 DNA sequence: TGTGCCAGCAGTCCCAGGGGCTTGGGGACCCAGTACTTC. Translated, it gives CASSPRGLGTQYF. The chain employs TRBV28 and TRBJ2-5, with a weak D call TRBD1 (6 bases). The V gene lost 5 bases and the J gene lost 7 bases, with 14 bases spanning the gap. In germline, CDR1 is MDHEN, CDR2 SYDVKM. The CDR3 runs to 13 residues.

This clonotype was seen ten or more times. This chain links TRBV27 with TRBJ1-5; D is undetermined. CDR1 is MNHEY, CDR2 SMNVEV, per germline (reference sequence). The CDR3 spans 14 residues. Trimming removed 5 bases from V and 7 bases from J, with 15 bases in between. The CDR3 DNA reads TGTGCCAGCAGTACCCTGGCGGCAAACCAGCCCCAGCATTTT. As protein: CASSTLAANQPQHF.

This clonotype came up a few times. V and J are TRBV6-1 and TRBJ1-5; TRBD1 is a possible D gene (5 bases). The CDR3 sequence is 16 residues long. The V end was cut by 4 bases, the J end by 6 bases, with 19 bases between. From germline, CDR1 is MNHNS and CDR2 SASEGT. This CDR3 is CASSGAPQGRGQPQHF. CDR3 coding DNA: TGTGCCAGCAGTGGCGCCCCGCAGGGAAGGGGTCAGCCCCAGCATTTT.

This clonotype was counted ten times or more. CDR3 DNA: TGTGCCAGCAGTTACTCGAAACAGGGGAATTCACCCCTCCACTTT. Amino acid sequence: CASSYSKQGNSPLHF. This chain connects TRBV6-5 to TRBJ1-6; 7 bases match TRBD1. Unmatched junction bases numbered 3, after V lost 0 bases and J lost 7 bases. The V gene's germline CDR1 is MNHEY and CDR2 SVGAGI. This CDR3 has 15 residues.

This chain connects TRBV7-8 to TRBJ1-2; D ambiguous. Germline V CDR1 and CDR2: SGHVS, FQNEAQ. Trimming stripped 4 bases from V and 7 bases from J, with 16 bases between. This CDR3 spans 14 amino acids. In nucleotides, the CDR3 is TGTGCCAGCAGCTCCGACGTGGGGATCGGTGGCTACACCTTC. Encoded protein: CASSSDVGIGGYTF.